The clone carrying this T cell receptor beta chain turned up a few times. The sample belongs to a study of blood T cell repertoires in COVID-19. Study information: Sources were T cells, B-cell-depleted T cells, or PBMCs; the material itself was cDNA or gDNA.

TCRdb's table, derived via immunoSEQ multiplex PCR, lists solely in-frame clones and lacks some. The table records about 250,000 clones, approximately 90% of them present only once. Cohort 3 recovered donors had two negative PCRs, clearance, or symptom resolution. Germline values: CDR1 MNHNS, CDR2 SASEGT. V lost 2 bases and J lost 0; bases outside the gene matches: 5. This CDR3 is built from 16 residues. The chain carries TRBV6-1 and TRBJ1-1, with 8 bases identical to TRBD1. The source is a woman in her late teens or twenties who had recovered from COVID-19. Sample: PBMCs or T cells enriched from blood (not recorded which). CDR3: CASSEYRGEMNTEAFF. The CDR3 region has the DNA TGTGCCAGCAGTGAATACAGGGGGGAGATGAACACTGAAGCTTTCTTT.